The TCR beta chain described here comes from a study of multiple sclerosis patients with progressive multifocal leukoencephalopathy (dated by TCRdb to between 2019 and 2020). Describing the broader study: The study examined peripheral T and B cells of MS patients who developed PML (4 under natalizumab, 1 after alemtuzumab) and treated patients who did not. Longitudinal follow-up was performed in two natalizumab-treated patients who later developed PML, from before therapy through 6 and 12 months to PML onset. The study was designed to detect JC virus-specific or public T-cell expansions arising at the time of PML onset.

The CDR3 numbers 15 residues from cysteine through phenylalanine. Kept here is only the CDR3 DNA, which spans 45 bases and is read in frame from base 1. The trim is 4 bases for V and 1 base for J, with a gap of 12 bases between the germline ends. The germline V gene specifies MRHNA as CDR1 and SNTAGT as CDR2. This clone turned up a few times. Its antigen is still unknown. No much larger clone is present one base from it, and per-base qualities are unavailable. The paper's findings and limits, for the study overall: The analysis covered only peripheral blood, although cerebrospinal fluid or brain lymphocytes might be more informative for natalizumab-associated PML. Given the small, descriptive cohort, it remained unclear whether the study findings reflect JC virus infection or general immunocompromise. When PML developed, no shared TRBV or TRBJ gene usage and no preferred TRBV-TRBJ pairings were found. Although TRB clones above 0.5% frequency turned up only in PML patients, the clones expanded at PML onset were already present before and during natalizumab therapy. In most PML patients, lower normalized Shannon entropy suggested less diverse TRB repertoires, while the natalizumab-treated controls had values close to 1.

The time point tag for this specimen amounts to: time of PML onset. What the treatment or condition label conveys for this sample: on natalizumab therapy at sampling. PML diagnosis was based on clinical and MRI findings and was confirmed by detection of JC virus DNA in cerebrospinal fluid. PML in the natalizumab-treated patients developed after between roughly 16 and 60 months of natalizumab therapy. All listed patients had previously received interferon beta, and all PML patients were female. Blood samples for T3 were taken at PML onset. Ficoll-Hypaque density gradient centrifugation was used to isolate peripheral blood mononuclear cells. TRB CDR3 regions were amplified from genomic DNA with the immunoSEQ two-step multiplex PCR at survey-level depth. Synthetic inline TR CDR3 controls covering all V-J pairings were spiked into each PCR so that template counts could be estimated and amplification bias removed. Reads went through processing to reduce amplification and sequencing bias, and quantification was done against synthetic TR CDR3 analogs. The paper's processing steps were these. Raw data were processed in ImmunoSEQ Analyzer, with out-of-frame sequences and CDR3s containing stop codons removed, and gene names were assigned according to IMGT nomenclature. Normalized Shannon entropy, defined as 1 minus Pielou's evenness, was used to summarize repertoire diversity. TRB sequences were considered identical only when V gene, J gene and CDR3 were shared. Public PML clonotypes were defined as CDR3s shared by two or more PML-onset samples but absent from earlier samples, from controls, and from public databases. Positional CDR3 amino acid composition was analyzed in Skylign with the observed count method. This is the immuneACCESS table as TCRdb keeps it, with only in-frame sequences that have V and J called. A part of the clones is gone; compared with another copy, unresolved V genes explain less than half, and the rest is unexplained. D and trimming come from the DNA, and the V and J calls and clone size come from that table. The sample table lists 25,000 to 35,000 clones, roughly 84% of them with a count of one. The ten largest clones capture roughly 3.2% of the sample.

The receptor was isolated from a human donor with progressive multifocal leukoencephalopathy. Sequencing used PBMCs, obtained from a patient treated with natalizumab. The sequence is built from TRBV6-4 and TRBJ2-3; the D gene is possibly TRBD1, with 6 bases matching. The base sequence is TGTGCCAGCAGTGGGACAGACGGGGGCACAGATACGCAGTATTTT. This is translated as CASSGTDGGTDTQYF.